These T cell receptor beta chains were read from a single sample in a study of blood T cell repertoires in COVID-19. Clones were sequenced by immunoSEQ multiplex PCR, and TCRdb holds only the in-frame ones, with some missing. The table has approximately 170,000 clones, about 86% seen once. The sequenced sample consisted of peripheral blood. Source of these receptors: a woman older than 75 with acute or convalescent COVID-19. The CDR3 runs from the conserved cysteine through the conserved F or W. A D gene is named only where the DNA matches it firmly. Rows may omit the clone size; those that give it use once, few, many or a size class.

J gene	clone size	D gene	V gene	CDR3 DNA	CDR3 protein
TRBJ2-4	once	TRBD2	TRBV5-1	TGCGCCAGCAGCGGAATAGCGGGAGGTCGGGGCAAAAACATTCAGTACTTC	CASSGIAGGRGKNIQYF
TRBJ1-5	few	TRBD1	TRBV15	TGTGCCACCAGCACATGGGACAGCAAGAATCAGCCCCAGCATTTT	CATSTWDSKNQPQHF
TRBJ1-1	NA	NA	TRBV27	TGTGCCAGCAGCAGGATGGTCAAGAACACTGAAGCTTTCTTT	CASSRMVKNTEAFF
TRBJ2-1	NA	TRBD2	TRBV7-6	TGTGCCAGCAGTATTGGCGGGGGGTACCCGTTCTTC	CASSIGGGYPFF
TRBJ1-5	NA	NA	TRBV9	TGTGCCAGCAGCCCCGGTGGGGGCGCCTCGGGGCCCCAGCATTTT	CASSPGGGASGPQHF
TRBJ2-3	many	TRBD2	TRBV19	TGTGCCAGTAGACCACTAGCGGGAGCAGATACGCAGTATTTT	CASRPLAGADTQYF
TRBJ2-5	NA	TRBD1	TRBV18	TGTGCCAGCTCTCGTAGGGGGCTTGAGACCCAGTACTTC	CASSRRGLETQYF
TRBJ1-1	NA	NA	TRBV5-1	TGCGCCAGCAGCATAGGACACGGGAGAGCGAACACTGAAGCTTTCTTT	CASSIGHGRANTEAFF
TRBJ1-6	NA	NA	TRBV5-1	TGCGCCAGCAGCTTGGTCTCAGGTTGGGATAATTCACCCCTCCACTTT	CASSLVSGWDNSPLHF
TRBJ1-5	NA	NA	TRBV6-5	TGTGCCAGCAGTTACTCGGGGCAGGGGAGTCAGCCCCAGCATTTT	CASSYSGQGSQPQHF
TRBJ1-3	NA	NA	TRBV4-3	TGCGCCAGCAGCCAAGATCACAGGGCGGGTGGAAACACCATATATTTT	CASSQDHRAGGNTIYF
TRBJ2-7	once	NA	TRBV2	TGTGCCAGCAGTACGACAGTTTACGAGCAGTACTTC	CASSTTVYEQYF
TRBJ1-5	NA	TRBD1	TRBV5-1	TGCGCCAGCAGCTTGGAAGGGACAGGGGTCAATCAGCCCCAGCATTTT	CASSLEGTGVNQPQHF
TRBJ2-1	NA	TRBD1	TRBV5-4	TGTGCCAGCAGTATCGGGACAGGCCTTTACAATGAGCAGTTCTTC	CASSIGTGLYNEQFF
TRBJ2-1	few	TRBD2	TRBV27	TGTGCCAGCAGTTTAAGGGGGACTAGCGGTACCTACAATGAGCAGTTCTTC	CASSLRGTSGTYNEQFF
TRBJ1-4	NA	NA	TRBV3-1/TRBV3-2	TGTGCCAGCAGCCAAGAATCCCAGGGGAGTGAAAAACTGTTTTTT	CASSQESQGSEKLFF
TRBJ2-5	NA	NA	TRBV4-2	TGTGCCAGCAGCCAACGCCAGGGCCAAGAGACCCAGTACTTC	CASSQRQGQETQYF
TRBJ1-1	NA	TRBD1	TRBV7-3	TGTGCCAGCAGCTTACAGGGGGCGAGCACTGAAGCTTTCTTT	CASSLQGASTEAFF
TRBJ2-1	NA	NA	TRBV19	TGTGCCAGTCGTAGCGGCGGAAATAAAATCAATGAGCAGTTCTTC	CASRSGGNKINEQFF
TRBJ2-1	NA	TRBD1	TRBV11-2	TGTGCCAGCAGCCAAACCGGGACAGGAGTTTACAATGAGCAGTTCTTC	CASSQTGTGVYNEQFF
TRBJ2-5	NA	NA	TRBV5-1	TGCGCCAGCAGCCGGGAAGAGACCCAGTACTTC	CASSREETQYF
TRBJ2-3	NA	TRBD2	TRBV3-1/TRBV3-2	TGTGCCAGCAGCCTCTTGGGCGTCAGCGGGGGAGATACGCAGTATTTT	CASSLLGVSGGDTQYF
TRBJ2-3	NA	TRBD2	TRBV24-1	TGTGCCACCGGGCGGGGACTAGGCAAGCTCACAGATACGCAGTATTTT	CATGRGLGKLTDTQYF
TRBJ2-7	NA	NA	TRBV28	TGTGCCAGTGTGCAGGGGACACATAGCTCCTACGAGCAGTACTTC	CASVQGTHSSYEQYF
TRBJ2-3	NA	NA	TRBV5-1	TGCGCCAGCAGCCCGCATGATGGCTCTAGCACAGATACGCAGTATTTT	CASSPHDGSSTDTQYF
TRBJ1-2	NA	TRBD1	TRBV28	TGTGCCAGCAGCCGGATCGGGGACAGGGGCTATGGCTACACCTTC	CASSRIGDRGYGYTF
TRBJ1-3	NA	TRBD1	TRBV7-2	TGTGCCAGCAGCCCTCAGGGGGACTCTGGAAACACCATATATTTT	CASSPQGDSGNTIYF
TRBJ2-1	once	TRBD2	TRBV7-8	TGTGCCAGCAGCTTGAGTTGGACTAGTTTGCATGAGCAGTTCTTC	CASSLSWTSLHEQFF
TRBJ1-2	NA	NA	TRBV7-2	TGTGCCAGCAGCTTACCAGCTAACTATGGCTACACCTTC	CASSLPANYGYTF
TRBJ1-6	NA	NA	TRBV11-2	TGTGCCAGCAGCTTAGGGGGGCGAAGTTCACCCCTCCACTTT	CASSLGGRSSPLHF
TRBJ1-2	NA	NA	TRBV5-6	TGTGCCAGCAGCTTGTCCCGGGGAGCGGGAGGCTACACCTTC	CASSLSRGAGGYTF
TRBJ2-3	NA	NA	TRBV4-2	TGTGCCAGCAGCCAACAGACTGGGTCAGATACGCAGTATTTT	CASSQQTGSDTQYF
TRBJ2-7	NA	NA	TRBV3-1/TRBV3-2	TGTGCCAGCAGCCAAGGAGGCGGAAGCTCCTACGAGCAGTACTTC	CASSQGGGSSYEQYF
TRBJ1-2	NA	NA	TRBV9	TGTGCCAGCAGCGTAGGCGGCAGGGCCTATGGCTACACCTTC	CASSVGGRAYGYTF
TRBJ2-2	NA	TRBD2	TRBV7-6	TGTGCCAGCAGCTTAAGGTCCGCTGTGAGCGGGAGGGCTCAGGGCACCGGGGAGCTGTTTTTT	CASSLRSAVSGRAQGTGELFF
TRBJ2-3	NA	NA	TRBV4-2	TGTGCCAGCAGCCAAGACTTGCACTCAGATACGCAGTATTTT	CASSQDLHSDTQYF
TRBJ1-3	NA	TRBD1	TRBV7-9	TGTGCCAGCAGCCCGGGGACAGGGTTTTTTGGAAACACCATATATTTT	CASSPGTGFFGNTIYF
TRBJ1-4	NA	NA	TRBV21-1	TGTGCCAGCAGCCCCCCCCATCGGACTAATGAAAAACTGTTTTTT	CASSPPHRTNEKLFF
TRBJ1-6	NA	NA	TRBV9	TGTGCCAGCAGCGCCCATGACAGAGTAGGTTCACCCCTCCACTTT	CASSAHDRVGSPLHF
TRBJ2-4	NA	NA	TRBV14	TGTGCCAGCAGCCAAGGTTTCAGGCCCAAAAACATTCAGTACTTC	CASSQGFRPKNIQYF
TRBJ1-2	NA	TRBD1	TRBV5-4	TGTGCCAGCAGCTTGCTTGACAGGGTAGAAGGTGGCTACACCTTC	CASSLLDRVEGGYTF
TRBJ2-2	NA	TRBD1	TRBV29-1	TGCAGCGTTGCCGGCCACAGGGGGTTGAACACCGGGGAGCTGTTTTTT	CSVAGHRGLNTGELFF
TRBJ2-7	NA	NA	TRBV5-6	TGTGCCAGCAGCTCCCCCTCAGGGGTCGAGCAGTACTTC	CASSSPSGVEQYF
TRBJ1-5	NA	TRBD1	TRBV5-1	TGCGCCAGCAGCTACCAGGGACAGAAAAATCAGCCCCAGCATTTT	CASSYQGQKNQPQHF
TRBJ2-3	NA	TRBD2	TRBV24-1	TGTGCCACCTCTAGCGGGGGATTAGATACGCAGTATTTT	CATSSGGLDTQYF
TRBJ2-7	NA	NA	TRBV4-2	TGTGCCAGCAGCCAAGGCCCCCATGGCGGCACGGCCTACGAGCAGTACTTC	CASSQGPHGGTAYEQYF
TRBJ2-7	NA	NA	TRBV5-6	TGTGCCAGCAGCCGCCCCTCGCTAGAAAAGCAGTACTTC	CASSRPSLEKQYF
TRBJ2-7	NA	TRBD2	TRBV19	TGTGCCAGTAGTATTCTCAGCGGGAAAACCTACGAGCAGTACTTC	CASSILSGKTYEQYF
TRBJ2-5	NA	NA	TRBV15	TGTGCCACCAGCAGAGTTGGGGGCCCCCAAGAGACCCAGTACTTC	CATSRVGGPQETQYF
TRBJ2-7	NA	TRBD1	TRBV28	TGTGCCAGCAGTCCATATTGGCACCGGGACAGGGTTTCCTACGAGCAGTACTTC	CASSPYWHRDRVSYEQYF
TRBJ1-4	NA	NA	TRBV5-1	TGCGCCAGCAACGAAGACACAACTAATGAAAAACTGTTTTTT	CASNEDTTNEKLFF
TRBJ2-5	NA	TRBD2	TRBV5-1	TGCGCCAGCAGCGGTGGAGGGAGGGTAGAGACCCAGTACTTC	CASSGGGRVETQYF
TRBJ1-3	NA	TRBD1	TRBV6-6	TGTGCCAGCAGTCCCCGAATTCCGACAGGGGCCCAATTCTCTGGAAACACCATATATTTT	CASSPRIPTGAQFSGNTIYF
TRBJ1-3	NA	TRBD1	TRBV6-5	TGTGCCAGCAGTTTGGGACAGGGGGCCTCTGGAAACACCATATATTTT	CASSLGQGASGNTIYF
TRBJ2-7	NA	TRBD2	TRBV27	TGTGCCAGCAGTTTATTATCTTTGCGGGTAGATCAGGGAGGGAGCAACTACGAGCAGTACTTC	CASSLLSLRVDQGGSNYEQYF
TRBJ2-2	NA	NA	TRBV18	TGTGCCAGCTCAACCAGGGGCTTCGGGGAGCTGTTTTTT	CASSTRGFGELFF
TRBJ1-2	NA	NA	TRBV24-1	TGTGCCACCAGTGCCCAGGACTATGGCTACACCTTC	CATSAQDYGYTF